This TCR beta chain originates from a study of cytomegalovirus exposure and HLA in healthy donors. Study-level points and caveats: Most subjects' HLA-A and HLA-B alleles were reportedly predicted from TCR beta sequences. Highly shared variants forming one cluster were likely a sequencing artifact.

Primers for the PCR totalled 60 Vbeta and 13 Jbeta. Sequencing was performed with immunoSEQ multiplex PCR; in TCRdb, only in-frame clones are kept and a portion is missing. There are about 200,000 clones in the sample; around 79% occur only once, and around 1.4% lies in the top ten. A note on this clone: What it recognizes is unknown.

Those who donated were healthy bone marrow donors. The CDR3 consists of 15 residues. V was clipped by 0 bases and J by 3 bases, with 11 bases between them. Germline assignment: CDR1 KGHSH and CDR2 LQKENI. This chain joins TRBV18 and TRBJ2-5; D might be TRBD1 (6 bases). This sequence originates from a girl aged 10-17 years in good health and CMV-seropositive. Material for sequencing was PBMCs. The CDR3 DNA reads TGTGCCAGCTCACCACCAGGCCAGGGGAAAGAGACCCAGTACTTC. Encoded protein: CASSPPGQGKETQYF.